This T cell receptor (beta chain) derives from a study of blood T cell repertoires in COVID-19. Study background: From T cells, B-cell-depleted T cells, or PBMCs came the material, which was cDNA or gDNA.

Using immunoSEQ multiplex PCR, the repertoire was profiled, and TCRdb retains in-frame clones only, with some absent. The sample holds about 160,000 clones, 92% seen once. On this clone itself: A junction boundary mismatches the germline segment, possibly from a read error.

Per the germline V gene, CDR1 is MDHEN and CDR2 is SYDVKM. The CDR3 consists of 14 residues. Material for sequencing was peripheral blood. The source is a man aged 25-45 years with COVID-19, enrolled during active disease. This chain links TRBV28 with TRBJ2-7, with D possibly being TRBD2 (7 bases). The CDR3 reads CTSSFRGGIYEQYF. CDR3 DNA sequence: TGTACCAGCAGTTTTCGCGGGGGCATCTACGAGCAGTACTTC. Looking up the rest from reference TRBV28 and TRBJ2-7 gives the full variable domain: DVKVTQSSRYLVKRTGEKVFLECVQDMDHENMFWYRQDPGLGLRLIYFSYDVKMKEKGDIPEGYSVSREKKERFSLILESASTNQTSMYLCTSSFRGGIYEQYFGPGTRLTVT.